Listed below are T cell receptor beta chains from one sample, sequenced in a study of blood T cell repertoires in COVID-19. The protocol was immunoSEQ multiplex PCR, while the TCRdb copy is restricted to in-frame clones and leaves out a portion. Seen here are 150,000 to 200,000 clones, 88% observed once, and the top ten hold 3.5% to 4.5%. Sequenced: peripheral blood. These receptors originate from a human donor in a cohort sampled during active COVID-19. Each CDR3 is given with its conserved first and last residue. The order of the fields is J gene, D gene, V gene, CDR3 protein. D genes are given only for firm matches.

TRBJ2-7 | . | TRBV5-1 | CASSKDRDYYEQYF
TRBJ1-4 | . | TRBV18 | CASSPGGFEKLFF
TRBJ1-2 | TRBD1 | TRBV11-2 | CASSSNRGGGYTF
TRBJ2-1 | TRBD2 | TRBV7-2 | CASSPGLADRDEQFF
TRBJ1-2 | TRBD1 | TRBV29-1 | CSVDRGSDGYTF
TRBJ2-7 | . | TRBV6-5 | CASSYRDSAAYEQYF
TRBJ2-5 | TRBD2 | TRBV4-2 | CASSQASGKETQYF
TRBJ2-1 | TRBD2 | TRBV7-2 | CASTGTSGPNEQFF
TRBJ2-1 | TRBD1 | TRBV30 | CAWSRATGAGRRGLGLQFF
TRBJ1-2 | TRBD1 | TRBV7-8 | CASSFRDRDYGYTF
TRBJ2-5 | TRBD1 | TRBV10-3 | CAISPGQGAGETQYF
TRBJ1-2 | . | TRBV15 | CATSRRRDGNYGYTF
TRBJ2-3 | . | TRBV5-1 | CASSSTVPTDTQYF
TRBJ2-7 | TRBD1 | TRBV15 | CATSYRDRGYEQYF
TRBJ2-7 | . | TRBV19 | CASSPTRQVTYEQYF
TRBJ2-3 | TRBD2 | TRBV5-1 | CASSLVSQRGGQRPDTQYF
TRBJ2-3 | TRBD2 | TRBV7-2 | CASSLTSSGFTDTQYF
TRBJ1-3 | . | TRBV9 | CASSTSGQPLDTIYF
TRBJ2-5 | TRBD2 | TRBV3-1/TRBV3-2 | CASRRTPGTRAKETQYF
TRBJ1-6 | TRBD1 | TRBV19 | CASRIRDRVNSPLHF
TRBJ1-2 | TRBD1 | TRBV10-3 | CAISAGLTGTGGDYGYTF
TRBJ2-7 | TRBD1 | TRBV2 | CASRARQGPDEQYF
TRBJ1-3 | . | TRBV2 | CASKLVDTIYF
TRBJ1-5 | . | TRBV19 | CASSLQGSGNQPQHF
TRBJ2-1 | TRBD1 | TRBV6-2/TRBV6-3 | CASSYTGTGYNEQFF
TRBJ2-1 | TRBD2 | TRBV2 | CASESGWEGVFHNEQFF
TRBJ1-1 | . | TRBV6-5 | CASSYSGGQEAFF
TRBJ1-3 | . | TRBV2 | CASLDGGHGNTIYF
TRBJ2-1 | . | TRBV7-6 | CASSKNGNEQFF
TRBJ1-6 | . | TRBV2 | CASGGTQVSSYNSPLHF
TRBJ1-1 | TRBD1 | TRBV10-3 | CAIRDRDEAFF
TRBJ2-3 | TRBD2 | TRBV5-6 | CASSPGLAGGADTQYF
TRBJ1-2 | . | TRBV29-1 | CSVGQRLNYGYTF
TRBJ1-2 | . | TRBV5-1 | CASRMAGIYGYTF
TRBJ1-2 | . | TRBV4-3 | CASSQGTDPWGGYTF
TRBJ1-6 | . | TRBV4-3 | CASSQDRGTGSPLHF
TRBJ1-5 | . | TRBV28 | CASSPSEVTGFYSNQPQHF
TRBJ2-3 | . | TRBV5-6 | CASSLRGTDTQYF
TRBJ2-1 | TRBD2 | TRBV4-1 | CASSQEERLAVYNEQFF
TRBJ1-1 | TRBD1 | TRBV5-6 | CASSFGLGQGTEAFF
TRBJ2-7 | . | TRBV6-2/TRBV6-3 | CASSYSAGTYEQYF
TRBJ1-1 | . | TRBV30 | CAWSVSRGMTEAFF
TRBJ2-7 | . | TRBV18 | CASSPPGNEQYF
TRBJ2-3 | . | TRBV24-1 | CATSSAGRGSTDTQYF
TRBJ1-6 | . | TRBV3-1/TRBV3-2 | CASSHGQRYSPLHF